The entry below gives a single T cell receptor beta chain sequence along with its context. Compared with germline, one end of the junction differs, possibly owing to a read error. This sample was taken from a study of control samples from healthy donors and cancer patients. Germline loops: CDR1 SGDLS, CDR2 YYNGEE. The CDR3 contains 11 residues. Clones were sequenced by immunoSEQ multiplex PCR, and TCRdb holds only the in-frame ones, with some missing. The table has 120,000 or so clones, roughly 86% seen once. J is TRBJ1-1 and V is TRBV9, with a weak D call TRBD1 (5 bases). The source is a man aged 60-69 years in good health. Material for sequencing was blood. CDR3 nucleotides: TGTGCCAGCAGCGTAGAAGGGGCCCCTAAATTT. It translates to CASSVEGAPKF.